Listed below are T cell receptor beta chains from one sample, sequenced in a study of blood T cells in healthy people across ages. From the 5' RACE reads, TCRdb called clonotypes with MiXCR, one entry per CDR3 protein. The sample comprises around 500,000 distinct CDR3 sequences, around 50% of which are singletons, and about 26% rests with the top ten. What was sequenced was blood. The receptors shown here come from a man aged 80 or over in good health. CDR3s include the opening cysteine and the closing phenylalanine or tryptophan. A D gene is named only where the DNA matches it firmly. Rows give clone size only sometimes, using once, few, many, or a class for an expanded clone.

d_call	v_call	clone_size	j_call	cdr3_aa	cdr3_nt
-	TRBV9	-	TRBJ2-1	CASSPTGAGGSYNEQFF	TGTGCCAGCAGCCCAACAGGGGCGGGAGGTTCCTACAATGAGCAGTTCTTC
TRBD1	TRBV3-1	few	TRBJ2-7	CASSSGLGQGVQQYF	TGTGCCAGCAGCTCCGGCCTTGGACAGGGTGTTCAGCAGTACTTC
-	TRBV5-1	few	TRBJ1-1	CASSLGGAAEAFF	TGCGCCAGCAGCTTGGGAGGGGCTGCTGAAGCTTTCTTT
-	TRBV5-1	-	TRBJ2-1	CASSLEPPNEQFF	TGCGCCAGCAGCTTGGAGCCTCCCAATGAGCAGTTCTTC
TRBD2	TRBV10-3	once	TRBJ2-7	CAISGIAGGGYEQYF	TGTGCCATCAGTGGAATAGCGGGAGGGGGTTACGAGCAGTACTTC
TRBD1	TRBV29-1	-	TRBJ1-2	CSVAEQGTPTYGYTF	TGCAGCGTTGCCGAACAGGGGACTCCGACTTATGGCTACACCTTC
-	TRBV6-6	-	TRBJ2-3	CASRDRGGTSTDTQYF	TGTGCCAGCAGGGACCGTGGAGGGACGAGCACAGATACGCAGTATTTT
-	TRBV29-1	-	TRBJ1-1	CNARHSNTEAFF	TGCAACGCCCGACATTCGAACACTGAAGCTTTCTTT
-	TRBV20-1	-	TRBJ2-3	CSAGDPRLTDTQYF	TGCAGTGCTGGAGATCCGCGTTTGACAGATACGCAGTATTTT
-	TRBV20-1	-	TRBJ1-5	CSAYQGNQPQHF	TGCAGTGCTTACCAGGGAAATCAGCCCCAGCATTTT
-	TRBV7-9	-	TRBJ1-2	CASSLSNGYTF	TGTGCCAGCAGCTTAAGTAATGGCTACACCTTC
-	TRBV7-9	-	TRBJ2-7	CASSQTGYEQYF	TGTGCCAGCAGCCAAACGGGGTACGAGCAGTACTTC
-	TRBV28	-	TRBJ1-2	CASNAGSYGYTF	TGTGCCAGCAACGCGGGTTCTTATGGCTACACCTTC
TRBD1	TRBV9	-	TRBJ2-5	CASSPRQGSETQYF	TGTGCCAGCAGCCCTAGACAGGGGTCAGAGACCCAGTACTTC
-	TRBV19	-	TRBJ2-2	CASSIGTKNTGELFF	TGTGCCAGTAGTATCGGGACGAAGAACACCGGGGAGCTGTTTTTT
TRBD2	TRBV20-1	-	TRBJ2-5	CSATPGTSGRAARQYF	TGCAGTGCTACCCCCGGGACTAGCGGGAGGGCCGCTCGGCAGTACTTC
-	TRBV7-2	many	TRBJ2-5	CASSLVTGTEETQYF	TGTGCCAGCAGCTTAGTAACAGGGACGGAAGAGACCCAGTACTTC
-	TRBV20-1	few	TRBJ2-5	CSANEGSIGETQYF	TGCAGTGCTAACGAAGGGTCAATCGGGGAGACCCAGTACTTC
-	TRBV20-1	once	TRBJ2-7	CSARGGLLPYEQYF	TGCAGTGCTAGAGGGGGCCTACTCCCCTACGAGCAGTACTTC
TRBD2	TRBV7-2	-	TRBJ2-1	CTSTDSGVNEQFF	TGTACCAGCACCGATAGCGGGGTCAATGAGCAGTTCTTC
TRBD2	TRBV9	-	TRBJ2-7	CASSVGLAGVSYEQYF	TGTGCCAGCAGCGTAGGGCTAGCGGGAGTTTCCTACGAGCAGTACTTC
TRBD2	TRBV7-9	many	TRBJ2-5	CASSRSLAAETQYF	TGTGCCAGCAGCAGAAGTCTAGCGGCGGAGACCCAGTACTTC
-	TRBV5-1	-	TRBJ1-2	CASSWGGQNYGYTF	TGCGCCAGCAGCTGGGGAGGGCAGAACTATGGCTACACCTTC
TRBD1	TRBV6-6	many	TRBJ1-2	CASSYGTGSNYGYTF	TGTGCCAGCAGTTACGGGACAGGGTCCAACTATGGCTACACCTTC
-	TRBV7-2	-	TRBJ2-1	CASSLERNSYEQFF	TGTGCCAGCAGCTTAGAACGGAACTCCTACGAGCAGTTCTTC
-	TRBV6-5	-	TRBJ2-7	CAGIGGYEQYF	TGTGCCGGCATCGGAGGCTACGAGCAGTACTTC
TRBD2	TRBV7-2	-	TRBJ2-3	CASGTSGTTQYF	TGTGCCAGCGGAACTAGCGGGACAACGCAGTATTTT
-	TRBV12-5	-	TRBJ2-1	CASGVGIRQFF	TGTGCTAGTGGCGTGGGTATCCGGCAGTTCTTC
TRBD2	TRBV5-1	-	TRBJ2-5	CASSPGVGGSSAETQYF	TGCGCCAGCAGCCCGGGAGTTGGCGGGAGTTCGGCAGAGACCCAGTACTTC
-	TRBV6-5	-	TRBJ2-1	CASSYSASEVKYNAQFF	TGTGCCAGCAGTTACTCAGCTAGCGAGGTGAAATACAATGCGCAGTTCTTC
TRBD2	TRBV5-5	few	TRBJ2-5	CASSQRAGQETQYF	TGTGCCAGCAGCCAAAGAGCGGGACAAGAGACCCAGTACTTC
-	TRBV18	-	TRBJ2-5	CASSPASGRGETQYF	TGTGCCAGCTCACCGGCCAGCGGGCGGGGAGAGACCCAGTACTTC
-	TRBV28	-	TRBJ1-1	CASTGGPRGSEAFF	TGTGCCAGCACAGGCGGCCCAAGAGGGTCTGAAGCTTTCTTT
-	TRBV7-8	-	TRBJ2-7	CASTRTPACEQYF	TGTGCCAGCACCCGAACCCCCGCCTGCGAGCAGTACTTC
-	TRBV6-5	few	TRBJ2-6	CASRATISGANVLTF	TGTGCCAGCCGAGCCACGATATCTGGGGCCAACGTCCTGACTTTC
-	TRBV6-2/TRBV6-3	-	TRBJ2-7	CAVGRYDFYEQYF	TGTGCGGTCGGCAGGTACGATTTTTACGAGCAGTACTTC
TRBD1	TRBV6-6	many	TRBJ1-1	CASRDRDYGAFF	TGTGCCAGCAGGGACAGGGACTATGGAGCTTTCTTT
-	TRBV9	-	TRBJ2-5	CASSVGPGRETQYF	TGTGCCAGCAGCGTAGGGCCAGGGCGAGAGACCCAGTACTTC
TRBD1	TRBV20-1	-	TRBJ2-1	CSASDRGFYNEQFF	TGCAGTGCCTCGGACAGGGGGTTTTACAATGAGCAGTTCTTC
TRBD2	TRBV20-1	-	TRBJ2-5	CSARDSGLVPATQYF	TGCAGTGCTAGAGATTCGGGACTAGTCCCCGCGACCCAGTACTTC
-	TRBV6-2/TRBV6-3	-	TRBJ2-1	CASTQGGAAFSEQFF	TGTGCCAGCACTCAAGGGGGGGCCGCCTTCAGTGAGCAGTTCTTC
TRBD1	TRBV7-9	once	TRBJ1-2	CASSVAGQGGGYTF	TGTGCCAGCAGCGTAGCGGGACAGGGGGGCGGCTACACCTTC
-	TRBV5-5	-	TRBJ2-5	CASSAQGGETQYF	TGTGCCAGCAGCGCGCAGGGGGGAGAGACCCAGTACTTC
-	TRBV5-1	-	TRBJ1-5	CASSLGDVNSNQPQHF	TGCGCCAGCAGCCTCGGGGACGTGAATAGCAATCAGCCCCAGCATTTT
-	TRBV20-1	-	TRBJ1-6	CSARDQREGVYNSPLHF	TGCAGTGCTAGAGATCAGCGGGAGGGAGTATATAATTCACCCCTCCACTTT
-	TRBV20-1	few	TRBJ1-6	CSARSGHHNSPLHF	TGCAGTGCTAGATCAGGACATCATAATTCACCCCTCCACTTT